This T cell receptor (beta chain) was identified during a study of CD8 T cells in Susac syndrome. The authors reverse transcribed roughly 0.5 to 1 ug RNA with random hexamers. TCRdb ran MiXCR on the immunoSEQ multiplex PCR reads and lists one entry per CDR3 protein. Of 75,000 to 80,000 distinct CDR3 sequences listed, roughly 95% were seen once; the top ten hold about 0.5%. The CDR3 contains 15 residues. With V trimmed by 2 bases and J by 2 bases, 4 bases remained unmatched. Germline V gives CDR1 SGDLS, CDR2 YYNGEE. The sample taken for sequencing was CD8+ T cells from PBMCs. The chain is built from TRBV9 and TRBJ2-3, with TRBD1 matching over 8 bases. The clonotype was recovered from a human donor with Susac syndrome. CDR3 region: CASSVNRGYTDTQYF. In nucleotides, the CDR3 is TGTGCCAGCAGCGTCAACAGGGGGTACACAGATACGCAGTATTTT.